These 21 T cell receptor beta chains were sequenced from one sample in a study of blood T cells in healthy people across ages. Using a J-beta primer mix together with a sample-barcoded 5' primer, a second PCR was run for about 6 to 11 cycles. Each CDR3 protein is one row after TCRdb ran MiXCR on the 5' RACE reads. Seen here are about 650,000 distinct CDR3 sequences, approximately 31% observed once, and the top ten hold less than 20%. Sequenced input: blood. The receptor set was obtained from a woman older than 75 in good health.

J is TRBJ1-4 and V is TRBV27; maybe TRBD1 (6 bases). Trimming pared 4 bases from V and 7 bases from J, leaving 19 bases between. The CDR3 is 16 residues long. Looked up from germline, CDR1 is MNHEY and CDR2 is SMNVEV (reference sequence). The CDR3 is CASSSLPGHLTEKLFF. In DNA form, the CDR3 reads TGTGCCAGCAGTTCACTCCCGGGACACCTGACTGAAAAACTGTTTTTT.

This clonotype was seen many times. CDR3 protein: CASSLVPGQEAEAFF. For the CDR3, the DNA is TGTGCCAGCAGCTTAGTCCCGGGACAGGAGGCTGAAGCTTTCTTT. The rearrangement joins TRBV11-2 to TRBJ1-1; 8 positions match TRBD1. The CDR3 is 15 amino acids. Per the germline V gene, CDR1 is SGHAT and CDR2 is FQNNGV. J gave up 6 bases and V 1 base, and 7 bases lay outside the gene matches.

The sample holds many counts of this clonotype. The chain has TRBV7-2 and TRBJ2-1; 12 positions match TRBD2. Trimming took 1 base from V and 0 from J; bases not matched to a gene: 10. The germline V gene encodes CDR1 SGHTA and CDR2 FQGNSA. The CDR3 contains 20 residues. The CDR3 DNA sequence: TGTGCCAGCAGCTTAGTTGGGACGACTAGCGGGGGTGCCTCCTACAATGAGCAGTTCTTC. It translates to CASSLVGTTSGGASYNEQFF.

The chain couples TRBV7-7 to TRBJ2-5; D is unclear. The CDR3 extends over 13 amino acids. Germline loops: CDR1 SSHAT, CDR2 FNYEAQ (reference sequence). V was cut by 5 bases and J by 3 bases, with 10 bases left in between. Here the CDR3 reads CASSASRKETQYF. The CDR3 DNA is TGTGCCAGCAGCGCATCTAGAAAAGAGACCCAGTACTTC.

This clonotype was counted many times. J is TRBJ1-2 and V is TRBV6-5, with a tentative D call TRBD1 (5 bases). V was cut by 3 bases and J by 8 bases, with 19 bases left in between. This CDR3 is built from 15 residues. From germline, CDR1 is MNHEY and CDR2 SVGAGI. The chain's CDR3 is CASSYRARDSRGYTF. CDR3 sequence (DNA): TGTGCCAGCAGTTATAGAGCAAGGGACTCGCGGGGCTACACCTTC.

This chain joins TRBV6-5 and TRBJ1-2; 8 bases align to TRBD1. The CDR3 extends over 16 amino acids. After removal of 0 bases from V and 8 bases from J, the junction contained 11 bases not matched to a gene. Germline V gene data show CDR1 as MNHEY and CDR2 as SVGAGI. DNA of the CDR3: TGTGCCAGCAGTTACTCGGGGACAGGAGCTTCCCCCGGCTACACCTTC. The encoded protein is CASSYSGTGASPGYTF.

This clonotype has at least ten counts. The V call is TRBV7-2, the J call TRBJ2-7; D possibly uses TRBD1 or TRBD2 (5 bases each). V lost 1 base to trimming and J lost 6 bases, with 16 bases between them. Germline CDR1 and CDR2: SGHTA and FQGNSA. This CDR3 spans 15 amino acids. CDR3 coding DNA: TGTGCCAGCAGCTTAGAAGGGACGCCTTCGGGCGAGCAGTACTTC. It codes for CASSLEGTPSGEQYF. Supplemented by reference TRBV7-2 and TRBJ2-7, the full variable domain reads GAGVSQSPSNKVTEKGKDVELRCDPISGHTALYWYRQSLGQGLEFLIYFQGNSAPDKSGLPSDRFSAERTGGSVSTLTIQRTQQEDSAVYLCASSLEGTPSGEQYFGPGTRLTVT.

Details on this clonotype: One junction end disagrees with the germline gene, perhaps due to a read error. The chain joins TRBV9 to TRBJ2-7; no clear D gene. This CDR3 contains 13 residues. Per the germline V gene, CDR1 is SGDLS and CDR2 is YYNGEE. The CDR3 DNA follows: TGTGCCAGCAGCGTAGATGGAATAGGCCCCTGGCTTTTC. Protein sequence: CASSVDGIGPWLF.

About this clonotype: A read error is likely, as this CDR3 ends without the conserved phenylalanine or tryptophan. This sequence joins TRBV5-1 and TRBJ2-6, with a tentative D call TRBD1 (5 bases). This CDR3 spans 15 amino acids. CDR1 SGHRS and CDR2 YFSETQ come from the germline V gene. The CDR3 nucleotides read TGCGCCAGCAGCATAACAGGCTCTGGGGCCAACGCCCTGACTTTA. This translates into CASSITGSGANALTL.

The chain carries TRBV30 and TRBJ1-2; D is perhaps TRBD1 (6 bases). The CDR3 totals 14 residues. V shed 3 bases and J shed 5 bases, with 16 bases lying between them. Germline lookup yields CDR1 GTSNPN and CDR2 SVGIG (reference sequence). As DNA, the CDR3 is TGTGCCTGGAGGCTGCAGGGGATCGGGTATGGCTACACCTTC. Translating it yields CAWRLQGIGYGYTF.

This clonotype was counted only a few times. A read error may explain this, as a much larger clone is one base away. The rearrangement links TRBV7-2 to TRBJ2-5; TRBD1 is a possible D gene (5 bases). This CDR3 contains 15 residues. Germline V gives CDR1 SGHTA, CDR2 FQGNSA. With 1 base removed from V and 5 bases from J, the gap between germline ends came to 14 bases. The CDR3 nucleotides read TGTGCCAGCAGCTTAGGGCAGGGAATCCGGGAGACCCAGTACTTC. Protein: CASSLGQGIRETQYF.

J is TRBJ1-6 and V is TRBV7-6; tentative D call: TRBD1 (5 bases). Looked up from germline, CDR1 is SGHVS and CDR2 is FNYEAQ. This CDR3 comprises 16 residues. V was pared by 3 bases and J by 0 bases, with 9 bases between. The CDR3 DNA follows: TGTGCCAGCAGCTTCAGGGATAACTCCTATAATTCACCCCTCCACTTT. This codes for CASSFRDNSYNSPLHF.

There are many counts of this clonotype. The chain employs TRBV5-1 and TRBJ2-5, with 7 bases matching TRBD2. The germline V gene encodes CDR1 SGHRS and CDR2 YFSETQ. The CDR3 is 12 amino acids. Trimming removed 5 bases from V and 5 bases from J; junction bases left unmatched: 3. The chain's CDR3 is CASRRAGETQYF. The CDR3 coding sequence is TGCGCCAGCAGGCGAGCGGGGGAGACCCAGTACTTC.

This clonotype was seen ten or more times. The genes are TRBV6-2 or TRBV6-3 and TRBJ2-1; 12 nucleotides match TRBD1. Trimming at V came to 6 bases and at J to 0 bases, leaving 15 bases not matched to a gene. Germline V gives CDR1 MNHEY, CDR2 SVGEGT. This CDR3 is 20 amino acids long. The CDR3 here is CASSLTTGTGGLSSYNEQFF. In DNA form, the CDR3 reads TGTGCCAGCAGCCTCACCACCGGGACAGGGGGCTTGAGCTCCTACAATGAGCAGTTCTTC.

This clonotype was found a few times. The V call is TRBV3-1, the J call TRBJ2-3, with 11 nucleotides matching TRBD2. The CDR3 is 16 amino acids. Germline assignment: CDR1 LGHDT and CDR2 YNNKEL (reference sequence). V lost 4 bases and J lost 6; bases outside the gene matches: 9. The CDR3 DNA reads as TGTGCCAGCAGCCCGCTGACTAGCGGGGTGGCGGATACGCAGTATTTT. As protein: CASSPLTSGVADTQYF.

This clonotype was counted a few times. One base away lies a much larger clone, so this may be a sequencing read error. This chain links TRBV29-1 with TRBJ2-3, with 7 positions matching TRBD2. There are 13 residues in the CDR3. Per germline, CDR1 SQVTM and CDR2 ANQGSEA. The CDR3 spells CSAAGVSTGTQYF. Here the CDR3 DNA reads TGCAGCGCCGCGGGGGTTAGCACAGGTACGCAGTATTTT.

The CDR3 sequence: CSARVGGAYNEQFF. CDR3 nucleotide sequence: TGCAGCGCCCGTGTAGGGGGCGCATACAATGAGCAGTTCTTC. The V and J genes are TRBV20-1 and TRBJ2-1; 7 nucleotides match TRBD1. Germline loops: CDR1 DFQATT, CDR2 SNEGSKA (reference sequence). The CDR3 sequence is 14 residues long.

The chain uses TRBV2 and TRBJ1-2; 9 bases match TRBD1. This CDR3 is 15 amino acids long. Trimming took 4 bases from V and 8 from J; bases not matched to a gene: 11. The V gene's germline CDR1 is SNHLY and CDR2 FYNNEI. CDR3 DNA: TGTGCCAGCAGTGGGTCACAGGGGGCTGGCCTCGGCTACACCTTC. It yields the protein CASSGSQGAGLGYTF.

On this clonotype itself: A single base separates this from a much larger clone, so it may be a read error. V and J are TRBV28 and TRBJ1-2; a weak D match, TRBD1 (5 bases). The germline gives CDR1 MDHEN, CDR2 SYDVKM. This CDR3 spans 12 amino acids. V lost 7 bases, J lost 8 bases, and 14 bases lay in between. CDR3 nucleotide sequence: TGTGCCAGCACCACAAGGGGCTGGGGCTACACCTTC. The encoded protein is CASTTRGWGYTF.

This clonotype was recorded many times. This chain joins TRBV5-1 and TRBJ2-1, with 8 bases identical to TRBD2. Unmatched junction bases numbered 6, after V lost 6 bases and J lost 1 base. Germline V CDR1 and CDR2: SGHRS, YFSETQ. The CDR3 length is 15 residues. CDR3 amino acids: CASTLLAGSYNEQFF. DNA of the CDR3: TGCGCCAGCACCCTTTTAGCGGGGTCCTACAATGAGCAGTTCTTC.

This clonotype has at least ten counts. The genes are TRBV4-3 and TRBJ1-2, with 7 bases lining up with TRBD1. The V gene's germline CDR1 is LGHNA and CDR2 YSLEER. The CDR3 has 16 residues. V lost 0 bases to trimming and J lost 6 bases; unmatched junction nucleotides: 10. The CDR3 here is CASSQEQGRVGDGYTF. The CDR3 bases are TGCGCCAGCAGCCAAGAACAGGGGCGGGTAGGAGATGGCTACACCTTC.